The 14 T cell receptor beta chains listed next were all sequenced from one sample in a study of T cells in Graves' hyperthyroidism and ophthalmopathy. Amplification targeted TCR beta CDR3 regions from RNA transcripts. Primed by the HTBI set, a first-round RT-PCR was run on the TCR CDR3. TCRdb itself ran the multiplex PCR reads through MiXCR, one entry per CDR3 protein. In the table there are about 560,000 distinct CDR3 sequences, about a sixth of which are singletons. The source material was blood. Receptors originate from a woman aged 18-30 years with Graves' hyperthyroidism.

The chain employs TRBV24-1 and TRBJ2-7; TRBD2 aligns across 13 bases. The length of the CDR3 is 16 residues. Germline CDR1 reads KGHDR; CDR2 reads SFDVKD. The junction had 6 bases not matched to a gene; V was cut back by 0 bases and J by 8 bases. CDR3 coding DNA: TGTGCCACCAGTGATTTGGCCGGGACTAGCGGGATCAAGCAGTACTTC. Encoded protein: CATSDLAGTSGIKQYF.

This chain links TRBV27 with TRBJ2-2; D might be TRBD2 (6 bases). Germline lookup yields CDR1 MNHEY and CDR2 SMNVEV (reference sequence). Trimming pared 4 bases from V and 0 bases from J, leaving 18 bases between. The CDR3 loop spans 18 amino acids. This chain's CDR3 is CASSYHPPGGSNTGELFF. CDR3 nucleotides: TGTGCCAGCAGTTACCACCCCCCCGGGGGATCGAACACCGGGGAGCTGTTTTTT.

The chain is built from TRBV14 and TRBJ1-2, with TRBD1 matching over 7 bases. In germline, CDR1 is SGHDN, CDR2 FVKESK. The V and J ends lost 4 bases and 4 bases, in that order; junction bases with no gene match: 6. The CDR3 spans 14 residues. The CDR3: CASSRGQEFYGYTF. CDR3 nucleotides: TGTGCCAGCAGCCGCGGACAGGAGTTCTATGGCTACACCTTC.

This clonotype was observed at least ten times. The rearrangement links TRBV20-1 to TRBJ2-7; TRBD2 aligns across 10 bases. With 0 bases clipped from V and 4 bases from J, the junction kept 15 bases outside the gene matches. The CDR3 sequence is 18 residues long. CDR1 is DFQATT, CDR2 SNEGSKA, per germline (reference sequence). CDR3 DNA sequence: TGCAGTGCTAGAGATTCTGCTAGCGGGGGCGCTGGAACTTACGAGCAGTACTTC. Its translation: CSARDSASGGAGTYEQYF.

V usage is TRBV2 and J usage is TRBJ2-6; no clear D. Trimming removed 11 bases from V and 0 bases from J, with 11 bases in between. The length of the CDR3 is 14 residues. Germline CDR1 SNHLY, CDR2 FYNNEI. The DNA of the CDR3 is TGTGCCGGCCTGTCTGCCTCTGGGGCCAACGTCCTGACTTTC. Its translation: CAGLSASGANVLTF.

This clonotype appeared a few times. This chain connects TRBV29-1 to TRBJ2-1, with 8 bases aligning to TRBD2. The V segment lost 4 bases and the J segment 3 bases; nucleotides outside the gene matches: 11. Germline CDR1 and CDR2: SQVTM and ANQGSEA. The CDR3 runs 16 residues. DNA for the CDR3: TGCAGCGTTGTTCCTCGGGTAGCGGGACTCTACAATGAGCAGTTCTTC. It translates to CSVVPRVAGLYNEQFF.

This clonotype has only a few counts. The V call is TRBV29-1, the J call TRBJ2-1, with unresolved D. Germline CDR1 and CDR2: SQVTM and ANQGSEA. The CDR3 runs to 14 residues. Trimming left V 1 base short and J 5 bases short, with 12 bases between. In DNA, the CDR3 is TGCAGCGTTGAAGTAGGGCTCCGGGACAATGAGCAGTTCTTC. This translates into CSVEVGLRDNEQFF.

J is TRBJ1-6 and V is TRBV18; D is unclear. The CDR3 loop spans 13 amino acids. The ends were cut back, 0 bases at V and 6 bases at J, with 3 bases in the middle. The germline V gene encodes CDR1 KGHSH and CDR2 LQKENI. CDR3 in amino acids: CASSPPTNSPLHF. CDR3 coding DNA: TGTGCCAGCTCACCACCGACTAATTCACCCCTCCACTTT.

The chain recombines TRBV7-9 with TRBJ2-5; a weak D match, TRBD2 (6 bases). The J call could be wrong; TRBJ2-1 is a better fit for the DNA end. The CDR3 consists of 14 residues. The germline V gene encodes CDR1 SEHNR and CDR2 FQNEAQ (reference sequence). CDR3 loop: CASSLAGTQETQFF. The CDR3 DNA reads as TGTGCCAGCAGCTTGGCGGGGACTCAAGAGACCCAGTTCTTC.

The CDR3 region has the DNA TGTGCCAGCAGCGAGAGACAGGGCACCGGGGAGCTGTTTTTT. It encodes CASSERQGTGELFF. The genes are TRBV7-2 and TRBJ2-2, with 7 bases fitting TRBD1. The CDR3 is made up of 14 amino acids. Losses at the gene ends were 5 bases for V and 4 bases for J; bases not matched to a gene: 4. Looked up from germline, CDR1 is SGHTA and CDR2 is FQGNSA.

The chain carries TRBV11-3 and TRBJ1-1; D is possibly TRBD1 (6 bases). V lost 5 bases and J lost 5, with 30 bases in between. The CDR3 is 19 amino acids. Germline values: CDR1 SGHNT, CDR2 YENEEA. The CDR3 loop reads CASSPRVLKTRGQGTEAFF. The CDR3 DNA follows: TGTGCCAGCAGCCCCCGGGTCCTGAAAACCAGGGGTCAGGGGACTGAAGCTTTCTTT.

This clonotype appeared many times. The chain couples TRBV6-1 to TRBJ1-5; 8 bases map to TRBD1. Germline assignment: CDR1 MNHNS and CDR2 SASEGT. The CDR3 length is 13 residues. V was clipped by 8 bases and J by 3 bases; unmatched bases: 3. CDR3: CASEQGDNQPQHF. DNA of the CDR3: TGTGCCAGCGAACAGGGGGACAATCAGCCCCAGCATTTT.

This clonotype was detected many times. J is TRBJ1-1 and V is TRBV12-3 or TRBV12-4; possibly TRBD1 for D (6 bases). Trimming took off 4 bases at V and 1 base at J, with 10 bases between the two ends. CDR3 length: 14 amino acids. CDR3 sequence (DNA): TGTGCCAGCAGTTGGGGACAAGCGAACACTGAAGCTTTCTTT. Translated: CASSWGQANTEAFF.

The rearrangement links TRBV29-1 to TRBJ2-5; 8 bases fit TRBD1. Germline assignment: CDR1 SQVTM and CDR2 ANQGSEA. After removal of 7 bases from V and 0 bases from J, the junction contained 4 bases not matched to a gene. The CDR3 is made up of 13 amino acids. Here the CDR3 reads CSARTGNQETQYF. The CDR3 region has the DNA TGCAGCGCCCGGACAGGGAACCAAGAGACCCAGTACTTC.